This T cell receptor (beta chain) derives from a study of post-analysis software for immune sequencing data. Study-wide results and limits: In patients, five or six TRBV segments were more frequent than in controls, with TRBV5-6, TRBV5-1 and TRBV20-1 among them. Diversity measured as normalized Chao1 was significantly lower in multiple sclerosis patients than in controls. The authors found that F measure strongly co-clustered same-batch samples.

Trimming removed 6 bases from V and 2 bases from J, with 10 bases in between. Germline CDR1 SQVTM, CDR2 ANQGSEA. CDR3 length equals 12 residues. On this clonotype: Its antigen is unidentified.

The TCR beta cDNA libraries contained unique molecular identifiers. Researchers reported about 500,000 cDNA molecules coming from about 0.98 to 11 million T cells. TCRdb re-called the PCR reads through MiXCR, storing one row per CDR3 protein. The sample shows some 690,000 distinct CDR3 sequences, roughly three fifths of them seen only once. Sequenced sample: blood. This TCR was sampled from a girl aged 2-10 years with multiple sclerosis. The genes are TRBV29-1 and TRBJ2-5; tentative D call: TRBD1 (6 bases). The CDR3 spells CSVRGLQETQYF. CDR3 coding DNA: TGCAGCGTCAGGGGCTTACAAGAGACCCAGTACTTC.